This TCR beta chain was documented in a study of blood T cell repertoires in COVID-19. Overall study: Both acute and convalescent COVID-19 samples were obtained from the United States, Italy and Spain.

V was pared by 4 bases and J by 1 base, with 6 bases of the junction left unmatched. Germline V CDR1 and CDR2: SGHTA, FQGNSA. The length of the CDR3 is 16 residues. TCRdb keeps only in-frame clones here, not all; method: immunoSEQ multiplex PCR. The sample has around 300,000 clones; about 85% are singletons. Study members were between about 18 and 100 years old and lived in over 20 US regions. The clonotype was recovered from a woman between 50 and 59 years old who had recovered from COVID-19. The sample taken for sequencing was PBMCs or T cells enriched from blood (not recorded which). The chain combines TRBV7-2 with TRBJ2-2; 7 bases fit TRBD1. CDR3 nucleotide sequence: TGTGCCAGCAGCTCCTACAGGGGAAGGAACACCGGGGAGCTGTTTTTT. Its translation: CASSSYRGRNTGELFF.